The text below deals with one T cell receptor (beta chain). The CDR3 is 15 residues long. V dropped 6 bases and J dropped 6; count of bases not matched to a gene: 14. Per the germline V gene, CDR1 is DFQATT and CDR2 is SNEGSKA (reference sequence). Using genomic DNA as the template, TCR beta VDJ and CDR3 profiling was carried out. TCRdb used MiXCR to reprocess the reads, holding one entry per CDR3 protein. The top ten clones hold approximately 48% of a sample with about 160,000 distinct CDR3 sequences, about 64% of them seen once. The sample belongs to a study of CD8+CD57+ T cells in acquired aplastic anemia. The sequenced patients had an expansion of CD8+CD57+ cells seen by flow cytometry.

The TCR was taken from a human donor with aplastic anemia. Input material: sorted CD4+, CD8+, or CD8+CD57+ T cells (not recorded which) from PBMCs. The chain links TRBV20-1 to TRBJ2-1; TRBD2 matches 7 bases. This chain's CDR3 is CSAPREGEARNEQFF. The CDR3, as DNA: TGCAGTGCACCGAGGGAGGGAGAAGCCCGCAATGAGCAGTTCTTC.